This entry describes one T cell receptor beta chain. The antigen remains undetermined. The CDR3 runs to 15 residues. Trimming pared 8 bases from V and 4 bases from J, leaving 18 bases between. In germline, CDR1 is MNHEY, CDR2 SMNVEV (reference sequence). The PCR contained 60 Vbeta and 13 Jbeta primers. The data were produced by immunoSEQ multiplex PCR, yet TCRdb's version contains in-frame clones alone and is incomplete. This sample yields about 160,000 clones, of which around three quarters are seen a single time; roughly 2% belongs to the top ten. The record originates from a study of cytomegalovirus exposure and HLA in healthy donors. About the study: From HLA-typed donors, an early data release held around 80 million unique TCRs. Study results and caveats: Later work found that TCR association rates differed between HLA loci; DRB1 had the most and HLA-C the fewest. Generally TCR sequences proved uncommon, though certain public TCRs appeared in numerous donors. TRBV6-2, TRBV6-3 and other indistinguishable V segments were excluded.

The J gene is TRBJ1-5, the V gene TRBV27; D unresolved. What was sequenced was PBMCs. This TCR came from a man between 35 and 55 years old in good health and CMV-seronegative. The CDR3 spells CASHALGGRNQPQHF. The CDR3 bases are TGTGCCAGCCACGCCCTGGGAGGTCGGAATCAGCCCCAGCATTTT.